Included here is one T cell receptor beta chain sequence, with context. Its specificity is unknown. CD4+ cell separation produced CD45RA+ naive and CD45RA-negative memory subsets. CDR1 is KGHSY and CDR2 is FQNENV in the germline V gene. The CDR3 extends over 15 amino acids. The V gene lost 3 bases and the J gene lost 4 bases, with 16 bases spanning the gap. TCRdb's copy holds only in-frame clones and misses some; the assay was immunoSEQ multiplex PCR. Counted here are roughly 640,000 clones, more than 95% occurring once; the ten biggest clones make up 0.045% to 0.07%. These data are taken from a study of shared clonotypes between healthy human individuals. Study-level points and caveats: Sorted-subset sequencing, rarefaction showed, was incomplete despite large depth. Against clonotypes common to all four donors, non-shared ones had lower generation probabilities.

The receptor comes from a woman aged 25-40 years in good health. The sample taken for sequencing was naive CD4+ T cells sorted from blood. Sample subset: CD45RA+ positively selected. The rearrangement links TRBV16 to TRBJ2-7; the D gene is possibly TRBD1 (5 bases). The CDR3 DNA follows: TGTGCCAGCAGCCAGATTGCTGACAAGGGGTACGAGCAGTACTTC. It codes for CASSQIADKGYEQYF.